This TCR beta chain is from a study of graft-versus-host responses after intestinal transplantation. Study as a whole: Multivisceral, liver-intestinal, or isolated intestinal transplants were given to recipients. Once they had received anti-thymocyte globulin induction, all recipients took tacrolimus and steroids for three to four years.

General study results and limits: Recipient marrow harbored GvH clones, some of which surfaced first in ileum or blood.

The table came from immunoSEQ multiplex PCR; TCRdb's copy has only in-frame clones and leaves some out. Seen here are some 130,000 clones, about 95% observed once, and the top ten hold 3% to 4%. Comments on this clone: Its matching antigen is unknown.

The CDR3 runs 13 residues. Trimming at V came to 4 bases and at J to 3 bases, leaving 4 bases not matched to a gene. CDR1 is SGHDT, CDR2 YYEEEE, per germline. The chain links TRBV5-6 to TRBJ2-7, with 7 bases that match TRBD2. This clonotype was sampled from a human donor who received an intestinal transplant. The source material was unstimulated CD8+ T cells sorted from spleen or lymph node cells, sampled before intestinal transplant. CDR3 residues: CASSPGLIYEQYF. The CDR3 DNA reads TGTGCCAGCAGCCCGGGACTAATCTACGAGCAGTACTTC.